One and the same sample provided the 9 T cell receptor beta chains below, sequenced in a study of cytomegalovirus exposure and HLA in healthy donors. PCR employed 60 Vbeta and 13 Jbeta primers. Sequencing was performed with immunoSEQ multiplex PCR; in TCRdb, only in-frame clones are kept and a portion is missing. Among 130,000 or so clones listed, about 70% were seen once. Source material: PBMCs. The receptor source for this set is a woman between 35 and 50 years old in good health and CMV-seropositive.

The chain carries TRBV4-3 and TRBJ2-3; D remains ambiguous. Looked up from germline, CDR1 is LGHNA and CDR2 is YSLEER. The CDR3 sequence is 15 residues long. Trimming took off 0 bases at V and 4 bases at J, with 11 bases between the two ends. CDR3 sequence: CASSQDPIAPDTQYF. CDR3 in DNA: TGCGCCAGCAGCCAAGATCCGATAGCTCCAGATACGCAGTATTTT.

The CDR3 region is CASSRDRMNTEAFF. The CDR3 nucleotides read TGTGCCAGCAGTCGGGACAGGATGAACACTGAAGCTTTCTTT. This chain connects TRBV7-9 to TRBJ1-1; 8 nucleotides line up with TRBD1. Germline V gene lookup returns CDR1 SEHNR and CDR2 FQNEAQ (reference sequence). The CDR3 loop spans 14 amino acids. With V trimmed by 6 bases and J by 0 bases, 3 bases remained unmatched.

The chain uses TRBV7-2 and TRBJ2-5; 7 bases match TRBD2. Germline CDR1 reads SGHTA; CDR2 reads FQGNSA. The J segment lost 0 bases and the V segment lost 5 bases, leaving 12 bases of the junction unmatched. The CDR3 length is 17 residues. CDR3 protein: CASSKGPGLQYQETQYF. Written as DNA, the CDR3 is TGTGCCAGCAGCAAAGGACCGGGACTACAATACCAAGAGACCCAGTACTTC. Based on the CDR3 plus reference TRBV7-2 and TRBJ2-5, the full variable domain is GAGVSQSPSNKVTEKGKDVELRCDPISGHTALYWYRQSLGQGLEFLIYFQGNSAPDKSGLPSDRFSAERTGGSVSTLTIQRTQQEDSAVYLCASSKGPGLQYQETQYFGPGTRLLVL.

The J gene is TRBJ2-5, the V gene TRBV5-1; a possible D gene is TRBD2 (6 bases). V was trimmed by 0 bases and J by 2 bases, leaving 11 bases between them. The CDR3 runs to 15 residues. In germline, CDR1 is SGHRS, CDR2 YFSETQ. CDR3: CASSLAWGDQETQYF. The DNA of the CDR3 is TGCGCCAGCAGCTTGGCTTGGGGGGATCAAGAGACCCAGTACTTC.

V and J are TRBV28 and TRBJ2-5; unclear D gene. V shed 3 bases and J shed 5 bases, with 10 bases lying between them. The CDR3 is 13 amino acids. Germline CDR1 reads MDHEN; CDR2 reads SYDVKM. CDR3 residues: CASSLSGHETQYF. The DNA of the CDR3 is TGTGCCAGCAGTTTGTCCGGTCATGAGACCCAGTACTTC. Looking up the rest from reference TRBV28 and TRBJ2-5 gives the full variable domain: DVKVTQSSRYLVKRTGEKVFLECVQDMDHENMFWYRQDPGLGLRLIYFSYDVKMKEKGDIPEGYSVSREKKERFSLILESASTNQTSMYLCASSLSGHETQYFGPGTRLLVL.

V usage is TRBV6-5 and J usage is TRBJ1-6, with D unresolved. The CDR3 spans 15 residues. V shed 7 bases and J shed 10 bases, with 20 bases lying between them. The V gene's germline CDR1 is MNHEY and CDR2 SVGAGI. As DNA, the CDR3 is TGTGCCAGCACCCTCGAGAGCGGGTATAGATCACCCCTCCACTTT. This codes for CASTLESGYRSPLHF.

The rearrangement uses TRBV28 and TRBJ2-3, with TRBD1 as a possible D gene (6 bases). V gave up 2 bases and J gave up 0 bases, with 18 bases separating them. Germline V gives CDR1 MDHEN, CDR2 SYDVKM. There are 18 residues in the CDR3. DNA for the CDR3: TGTGCCAGCAGTTTAGTAGCCGCAGGGCAGGGGAGCACAGATACGCAGTATTTT. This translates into CASSLVAAGQGSTDTQYF.

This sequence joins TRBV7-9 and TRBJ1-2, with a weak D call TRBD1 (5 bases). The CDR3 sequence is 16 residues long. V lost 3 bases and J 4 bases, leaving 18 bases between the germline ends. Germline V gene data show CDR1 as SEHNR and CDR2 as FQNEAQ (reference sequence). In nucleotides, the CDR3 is TGTGCCAGCAGCTTTAGTTCGGGTCGGGGGTTCTATGGCTACACCTTC. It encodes CASSFSSGRGFYGYTF.

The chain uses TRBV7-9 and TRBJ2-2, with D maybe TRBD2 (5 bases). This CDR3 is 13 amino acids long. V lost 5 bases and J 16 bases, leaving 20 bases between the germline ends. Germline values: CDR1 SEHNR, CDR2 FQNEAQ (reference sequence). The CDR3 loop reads CASSAGPAPSPFF. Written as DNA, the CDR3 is TGTGCCAGCAGCGCAGGACCTGCTCCTAGCCCGTTTTTT.